There are a few counts of the clone carrying this T cell receptor (beta chain). The antigen is unknown. Sequenced material consisted of expressed TCRB transcripts (all of the isolated RNA was reverse transcribed). The repertoire was sequenced with immunoSEQ multiplex PCR; TCRdb's copy has only in-frame clones and lacks some. The sample has 310,000 or so clones; under 8.5% are singletons. The sample comes from a study of beta chain features in type 1 diabetes. Across the study: Age, gender, cell numbers and subset yield matched between patients and controls.

The authors took one heparinised blood draw, averaging roughly 120 mL, from each donor. Sorting of CD4+ naive, central memory, regulatory and stem cell-like memory cells was performed via CD45RO/CCR7/CD25/CD127/CD95/CD27. Findings and caveats of the study: Compared to healthy donors, patients appeared to have naive, central memory and Treg TCRB repertoires that were more alike.

This clonotype was sampled from a woman between 18 and 29 years old in good health. The sample consisted of central memory CD4+ T cells from blood.

The CDR3 DNA reads as TGCGCCAGCAGCCAATCCCTAGCGATAGACAATGAGCAGTTCTTC. This codes for CASSQSLAIDNEQFF. The chain employs TRBV4-3 and TRBJ2-1, with D possibly matching TRBD2 (6 bases). Trimming stripped 2 bases from V and 5 bases from J, with 13 bases between. CDR1 LGHNA and CDR2 YSLEER come from the germline V gene. CDR3 length: 15 residues.